This TCR beta chain was captured by sequencing in a study of cytomegalovirus exposure and HLA in healthy donors. At the level of the study: Earlier sequencing of 200 million or so T cells yielded approximately 100 million unique TCR beta sequences.

PCR amplification relied on 60 Vbeta primers (plus 13 Jbeta primers). TCRdb's table, derived via immunoSEQ multiplex PCR, lists solely in-frame clones and lacks some. The sample includes over 75,000 clones, roughly 80% of them seen just once. For this clone: The antigen is undetermined. The sample carries other DNA sequences with the same CDR3.

General study results and limits: Highest at DRB1 and lowest at HLA-C, TCR association rates differed among HLA loci in a later analysis. As was reported, the HLA-A and HLA-B alleles of most subjects were accurately predicted from TCR beta sequences. The study found most TCR sequences rare, yet found some public TCRs in many donors.

The CDR3 covers 13 residues. Germline-derived CDR1 and CDR2 are SGDLS and YYNGEE. The V gene lost 0 bases and the J gene lost 6 bases, with 7 bases spanning the gap. Input material: PBMCs. The chain employs TRBV9 and TRBJ2-1; possible D gene TRBD1, 5 bases. This receptor was obtained from a woman aged 55-69 years in good health and CMV-seronegative. The CDR3 sequence is CASSVGTSNEQFF. The CDR3 DNA reads as TGTGCCAGCAGCGTAGGGACATCCAATGAGCAGTTCTTC.